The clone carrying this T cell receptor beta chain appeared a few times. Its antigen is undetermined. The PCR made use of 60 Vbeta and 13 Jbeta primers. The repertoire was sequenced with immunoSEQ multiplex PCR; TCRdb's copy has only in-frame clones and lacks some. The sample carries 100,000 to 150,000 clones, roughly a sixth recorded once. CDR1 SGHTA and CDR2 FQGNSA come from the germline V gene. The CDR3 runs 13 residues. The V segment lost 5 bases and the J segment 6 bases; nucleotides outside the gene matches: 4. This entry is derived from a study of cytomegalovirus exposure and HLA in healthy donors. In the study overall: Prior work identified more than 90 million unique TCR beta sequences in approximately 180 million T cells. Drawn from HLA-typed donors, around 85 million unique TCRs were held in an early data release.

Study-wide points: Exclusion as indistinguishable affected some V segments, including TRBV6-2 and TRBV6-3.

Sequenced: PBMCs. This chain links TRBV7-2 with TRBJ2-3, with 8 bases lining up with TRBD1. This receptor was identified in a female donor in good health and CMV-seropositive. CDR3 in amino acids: CASSLYRGDTQYF. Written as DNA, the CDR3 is TGTGCCAGCAGCCTATACAGGGGGGATACGCAGTATTTT.